The following is a T cell receptor (beta chain) sequence with its context. The source of the sample is a study of blood T cell repertoires in COVID-19. For the study at large: The samples span acute and convalescent COVID-19 from the United States, Italy and Spain. PBMCs, B-cell-depleted T cells, or T cells provided the cDNA or gDNA that made up the material.

V was clipped by 4 bases and J by 6 bases; unmatched bases: 10. The CDR3 is 16 residues long. Germline CDR1 is SNHLY and CDR2 is FYNNEI. As processed by the authors: Estimates of nucleated cell counts were drawn from the amplification of reference gene primers. TCRdb keeps only in-frame clones here, not all; method: immunoSEQ multiplex PCR. V, J and clone size reflect that table, while D and trimming were determined from the DNA. The table lists 85,000 to 130,000 clones, 88% of them singletons, with around 6.5% in the top ten. The TCR comes from a woman aged 55-69 years with acute or convalescent COVID-19. Sequencing input: peripheral blood. V usage is TRBV2 and J usage is TRBJ2-3; the match to TRBD2 covers 10 bases. The CDR3 region is CASSGTLAGAGDTQYF. CDR3 in DNA: TGTGCCAGCAGTGGTACGCTAGCGGGAGCCGGGGATACGCAGTATTTT.